The T cell receptor (beta chain) described here comes from a study of blood T cell repertoires in COVID-19 (dated by TCRdb to the early 2020s). For context, the study as a whole: Samples from collaborators originated in the United States, Italy and Spain and spanned both the acute and convalescent phases of COVID-19. The material from the prospective study consisted of cDNA or gDNA derived from T cells, B-cell-depleted T cells, or PBMCs. Deeply sampled blood TCRbeta repertoires from subjects exposed to, actively infected with, or recovered from COVID-19 were included in the dataset. The repertoires were made available in a free public database intended to serve as a resource for research on the immune response to SARS-CoV-2. Samples were obtained from the ongoing ImmuneRACE study (first 160 participants) and from over 1,000 subjects provided by 6 global collaborators. Sample metadata almost always included a de-identified subject ID, COVID-19 status, age in years and sex. HLA class I and class II types, where available, came from metadata supplied by the sample provider rather than from assay-based typing. Overall study results and their limits: The quantity of clinical and demographic metadata differed by source and by participant and was supplied without curation.

Concerning this clone: No cognate antigen has been identified for it. It has no much larger one-base neighbor in the sample; base qualities were not kept. Within the sample, other DNA sequences also encode this same CDR3.

Including the terminal cysteine and phenylalanine, the CDR3 comprises 16 residues. Just CDR3 DNA is preserved here, 48 bases in frame from base 1. From V the trimming removes 0 bases and from J it removes 7 bases, while the gene matches leave 2 bases of the junction unaccounted for. CDR1 and CDR2 are drawn from the germline V gene: SGHRS, YFSETQ. Collaborating institutions collected whole blood in K2EDTA tubes following their own protocols. For TCRbeta analysis, collaborator samples were shipped as frozen whole blood, as isolated PBMCs, or as DNA extracted from either sample type. The immunoSEQ Assay, a bias-controlled multiplex PCR, was used to amplify TCRbeta CDR3 regions from genomic DNA. The paper's processing steps were these. Nucleated cell counts per sample were estimated from amplification of reference gene primers within the assay. Sequence reads were collapsed and filtered to measure the absolute abundance of every unique TCRbeta CDR3 rearrangement. For each sample, productive Simpson clonality was calculated by taking the square root of Simpson's diversity index across productive rearrangements. Imported from immuneACCESS, the table was reduced by TCRdb to in-frame sequences with V and J called. These copies leave out some clones; in studies compared against another copy, an unresolved V gene accounts for under half, and the cause of the remainder is not known. V, J and clone size derive from that table, while D and trimming were established from the DNA sequence. The sample yields about 380,000 clones; 70% to 85% were counted once. More than 1% of the sample lies in the top ten.

This chain joins TRBV5-1 to TRBJ1-6, and 12 bases in between align with TRBD1. The receptor's source is a human donor with acute or convalescent COVID-19. The donor label of this sample is uncertain. Sequences were obtained from peripheral blood. The CDR3 corresponds to CASSLEGTGGNSPLHF. The nucleotide sequence reads as follows: TGCGCCAGCAGCTTGGAGGGGACAGGGGGCAATTCACCCCTCCACTTT.